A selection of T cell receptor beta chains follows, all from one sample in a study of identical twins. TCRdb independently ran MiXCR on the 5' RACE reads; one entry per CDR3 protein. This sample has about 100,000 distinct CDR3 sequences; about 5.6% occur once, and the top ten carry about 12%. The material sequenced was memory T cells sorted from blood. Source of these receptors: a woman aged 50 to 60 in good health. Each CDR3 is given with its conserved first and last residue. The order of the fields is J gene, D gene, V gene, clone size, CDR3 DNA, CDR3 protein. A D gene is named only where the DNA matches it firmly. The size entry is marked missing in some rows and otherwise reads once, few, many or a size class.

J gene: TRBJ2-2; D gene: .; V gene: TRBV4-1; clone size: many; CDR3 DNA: TGCGCCAGCAGCCAATATCCCAGTGGAACCGGGGAGCTGTTTTTT; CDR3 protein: CASSQYPSGTGELFF
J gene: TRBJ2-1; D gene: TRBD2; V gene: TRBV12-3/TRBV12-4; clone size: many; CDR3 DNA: TGTGCCAGCAGCTCCTTAGCGGGACCGTCCTACAATGAGCAGTTCTTC; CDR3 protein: CASSSLAGPSYNEQFF
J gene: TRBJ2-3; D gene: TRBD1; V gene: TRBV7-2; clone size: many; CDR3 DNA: TGTGCCAGCAGCTTCCCGGGACAGCGAGCCACAGATACGCAGTATTTT; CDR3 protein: CASSFPGQRATDTQYF
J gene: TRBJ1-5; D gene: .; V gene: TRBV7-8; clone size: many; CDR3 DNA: TGTGCCAGCAGCTTCAGTACACCTAATCAGCCCCAGCATTTT; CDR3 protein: CASSFSTPNQPQHF
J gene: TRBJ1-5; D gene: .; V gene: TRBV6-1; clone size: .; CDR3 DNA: TGTGCCAGCAGTGAAGGAAGGGGCCGAGGTCAGCCCCAGCATTTT; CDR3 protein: CASSEGRGRGQPQHF
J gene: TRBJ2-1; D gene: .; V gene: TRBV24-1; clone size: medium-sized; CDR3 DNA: TGTGCCACCAGTGATTTTAAAGGGAAGGGAGTCAATGAGCAGTTCTTC; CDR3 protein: CATSDFKGKGVNEQFF
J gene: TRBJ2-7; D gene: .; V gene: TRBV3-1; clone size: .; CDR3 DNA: TGTGCCAGCAGCCGTGGGGTCTCCTACGAGCAGTACTTC; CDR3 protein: CASSRGVSYEQYF
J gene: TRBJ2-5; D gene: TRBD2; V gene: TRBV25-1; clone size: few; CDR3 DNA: TGTGCCAGCAGGTTGGGGTCGGCGGGAGGGCCCCGAGAAGGGGCCCAGTACTTC; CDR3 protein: CASRLGSAGGPREGAQYF
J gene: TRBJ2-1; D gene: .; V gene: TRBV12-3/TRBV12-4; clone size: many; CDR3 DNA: TGTGCCAGCAGTTTATTGGCTAGGAATGAGCAGTTCTTC; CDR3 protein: CASSLLARNEQFF
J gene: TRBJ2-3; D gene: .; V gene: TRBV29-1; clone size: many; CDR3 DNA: TGCAGCGTTGACGACAGGCGTGGAGATACGCAGTATTTT; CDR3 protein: CSVDDRRGDTQYF
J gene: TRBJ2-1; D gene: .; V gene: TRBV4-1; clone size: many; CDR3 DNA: TGCGCCAGCAGCCAGCGGTTCTCCTACAATGAGCAGTTCTTC; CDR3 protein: CASSQRFSYNEQFF
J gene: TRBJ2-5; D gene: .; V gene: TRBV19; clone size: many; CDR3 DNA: TGTGCCAGTAACCAACCAGGAAAGGGGACGGCGACCCAGTACTTC; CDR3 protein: CASNQPGKGTATQYF
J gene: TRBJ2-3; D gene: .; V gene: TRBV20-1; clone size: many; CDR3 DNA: TGCAGTGCTACAGAGTTGGGGAATACGCAGTATTTT; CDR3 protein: CSATELGNTQYF
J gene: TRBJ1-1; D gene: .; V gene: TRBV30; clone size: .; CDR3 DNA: TGTGCCTGGAGTGTGGGAAAGGCAGCTTTCTTT; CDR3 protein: CAWSVGKAAFF
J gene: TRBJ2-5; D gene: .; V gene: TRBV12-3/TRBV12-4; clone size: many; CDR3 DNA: TGTGCCAGCCGGGCCTCCCAAGAGACCCAGTACTTC; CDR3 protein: CASRASQETQYF
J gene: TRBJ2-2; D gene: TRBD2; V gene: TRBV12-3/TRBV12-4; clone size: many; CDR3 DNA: TGTGCCACGGGGGGGACTAGCGGCAACACCGGGGAGCTGTTTTTT; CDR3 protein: CATGGTSGNTGELFF
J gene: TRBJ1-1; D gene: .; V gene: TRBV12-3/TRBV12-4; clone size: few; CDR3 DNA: TGTGCCAGCAGTTCGTCGATCAGTTGGACTGAAGCTTTCTTT; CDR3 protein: CASSSSISWTEAFF
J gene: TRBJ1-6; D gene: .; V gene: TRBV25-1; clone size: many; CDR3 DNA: TGTGCCAGCAGTGGACCTAAGGGCCTTAATTCACCCCTCCACTTT; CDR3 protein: CASSGPKGLNSPLHF
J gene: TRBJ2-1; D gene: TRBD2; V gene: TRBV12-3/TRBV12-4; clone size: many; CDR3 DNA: TGTGCCAGCAGTTCGGGACTAGCGGGAGCCTTTTACAATGAGCAGTTCTTC; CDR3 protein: CASSSGLAGAFYNEQFF
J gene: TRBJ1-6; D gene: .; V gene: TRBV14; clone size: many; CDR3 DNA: TGTGCCAGCAGCCAAGCGGAGGGTTTACCCCTCCACTTT; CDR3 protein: CASSQAEGLPLHF
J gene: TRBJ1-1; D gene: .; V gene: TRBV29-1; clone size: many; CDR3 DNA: TGCAGCGAGAGCCGACAGGCGAACACTGAAGCTTTCTTT; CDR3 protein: CSESRQANTEAFF
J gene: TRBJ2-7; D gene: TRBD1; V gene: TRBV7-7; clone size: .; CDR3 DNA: TGTGCTAGCAGCCCGCTCGGGACAGTCTCCTACGAGCAGTACTTC; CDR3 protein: CASSPLGTVSYEQYF
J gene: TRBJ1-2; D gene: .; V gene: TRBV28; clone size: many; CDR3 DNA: TGTGCCAGCCGGCGAACTACTGGCTACACCTTC; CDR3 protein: CASRRTTGYTF
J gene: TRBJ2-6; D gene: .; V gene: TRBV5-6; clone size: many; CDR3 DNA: TGTGCCAGCGCCCAAATAGGGTCTGCTGGGGCCAACGTCCTGACTTTC; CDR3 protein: CASAQIGSAGANVLTF
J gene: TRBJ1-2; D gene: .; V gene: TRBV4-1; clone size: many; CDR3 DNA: TGCGCCAGCAGCCAACCGACAGGTCGGGAAGGCTACACCTTC; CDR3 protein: CASSQPTGREGYTF
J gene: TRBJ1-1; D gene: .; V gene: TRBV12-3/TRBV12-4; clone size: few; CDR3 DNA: TGTGCCAGCAGACCGACAGTGAACACTGAAGCTTTCTTT; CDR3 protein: CASRPTVNTEAFF
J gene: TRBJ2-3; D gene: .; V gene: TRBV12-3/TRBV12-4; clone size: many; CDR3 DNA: TGTGCCAGCAGTTATGAGCGGGCGACAGATACGCAGTATTTT; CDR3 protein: CASSYERATDTQYF
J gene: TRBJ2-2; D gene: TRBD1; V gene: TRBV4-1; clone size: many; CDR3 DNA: TGCGCCAGCAGCCGCCTGTGGGGACAGGGGGGGAACACCGGGGAGCTGTTTTTT; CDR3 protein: CASSRLWGQGGNTGELFF
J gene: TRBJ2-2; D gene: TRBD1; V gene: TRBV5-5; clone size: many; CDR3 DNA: TGTGCCAGCAGAGAGGGCTGGACAGGAAACACCGGGGAGCTGTTTTTT; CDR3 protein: CASREGWTGNTGELFF
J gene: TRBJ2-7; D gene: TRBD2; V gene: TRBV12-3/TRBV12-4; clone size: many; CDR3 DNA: TGTGCCAGTTCTTGGCGCGGGGGAACCTACGAGCAGTACTTC; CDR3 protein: CASSWRGGTYEQYF
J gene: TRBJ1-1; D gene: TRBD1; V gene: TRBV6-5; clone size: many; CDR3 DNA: TGTGCCAGCAGTTACTCCCTGACAGGGCTTACTGAAGCTTTCTTT; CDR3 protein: CASSYSLTGLTEAFF
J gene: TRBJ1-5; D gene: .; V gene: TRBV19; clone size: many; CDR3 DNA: TGTGCCAGTAGTATGGGTGTGCGACAGCACAATCAGCCCCAGCATTTT; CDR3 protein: CASSMGVRQHNQPQHF
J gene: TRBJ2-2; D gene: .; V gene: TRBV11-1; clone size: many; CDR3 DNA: TGTGCCAGCAGCCCTAGACCCCGCACCGGGGAGCTGTTTTTT; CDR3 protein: CASSPRPRTGELFF
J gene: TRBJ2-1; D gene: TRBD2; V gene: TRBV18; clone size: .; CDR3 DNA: TGTGCCAGCTCACCACAGAGCCTAGCGGGCAATGAGCAGTTCTTC; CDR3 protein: CASSPQSLAGNEQFF
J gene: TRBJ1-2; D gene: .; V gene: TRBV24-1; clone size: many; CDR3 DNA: TGTGCCACCAGTGAAGGGTGGAACTATGGCTACACCTTC; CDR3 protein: CATSEGWNYGYTF